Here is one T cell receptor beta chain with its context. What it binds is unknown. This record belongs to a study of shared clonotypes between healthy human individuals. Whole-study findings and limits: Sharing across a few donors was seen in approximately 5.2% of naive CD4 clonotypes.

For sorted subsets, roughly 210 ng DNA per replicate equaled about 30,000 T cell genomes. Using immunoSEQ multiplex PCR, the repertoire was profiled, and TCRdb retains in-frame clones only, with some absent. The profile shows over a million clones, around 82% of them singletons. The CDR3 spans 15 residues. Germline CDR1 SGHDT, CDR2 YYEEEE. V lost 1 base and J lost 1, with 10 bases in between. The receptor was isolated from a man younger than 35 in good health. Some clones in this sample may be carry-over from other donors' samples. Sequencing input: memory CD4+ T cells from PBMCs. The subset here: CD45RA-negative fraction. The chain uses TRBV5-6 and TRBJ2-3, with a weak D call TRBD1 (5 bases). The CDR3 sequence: CASSLRGGRTDTQYF. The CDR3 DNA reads TGTGCCAGCAGCTTGAGGGGCGGACGCACAGATACGCAGTATTTT.